One and the same sample provided the 17 T cell receptor beta chains below, sequenced in a study of T cells after yellow fever vaccination. TCRdb itself ran the 5' RACE reads through MiXCR, one entry per CDR3 protein. In the table there are about 510,000 distinct CDR3 sequences, 21% of which are singletons. The sample in question was PBMCs, obtained more than 20 days after the first yellow fever vaccination. Receptor source: a man younger than 35 who received the YFV17D yellow fever vaccine.

The gene calls are TRBV5-6 and TRBJ2-5; 12 bases are shared with TRBD2. The V and J ends lost 4 bases and 1 base, in that order; junction bases with no gene match: 5. This CDR3 has 16 amino acids. Germline assignment: CDR1 SGHDT and CDR2 YYEEEE. CDR3 in DNA: TGTGCCAGCAGCCGGACACTAGCGGGGGGCCAAGAGACCCAGTACTTC. As protein: CASSRTLAGGQETQYF.

The genes are TRBV5-5 and TRBJ2-3; D remains unclear. V was pared by 2 bases and J by 11 bases, with 12 bases between. Germline V gene lookup returns CDR1 SGHKS and CDR2 YYEKEE (reference sequence). The CDR3 length is 12 residues. The CDR3 loop is CASSLVATGQYF. The CDR3 nucleotides are TGTGCCAGCAGCTTAGTAGCAACCGGGCAGTATTTT.

This clonotype was counted only a few times. V is TRBV5-6 and J is TRBJ2-1, with a tentative D call TRBD2 (6 bases). Germline V gene sequence: CDR1 SGHDT, CDR2 YYEEEE. The CDR3 has 13 residues. The ends were cut back, 0 bases at V and 10 bases at J, with 11 bases in the middle. This CDR3 is CASSLVQGGEQFF. The CDR3 DNA follows: TGTGCCAGCAGCTTGGTTCAGGGAGGCGAGCAGTTCTTC. Using reference TRBV5-6 and TRBJ2-1 for the parts outside the CDR3, the full variable domain is DAGVTQSPTHLIKTRGQQVTLRCSPKSGHDTVSWYQQALGQGPQFIFQYYEEEERQRGNFPDRFSGHQFPNYSSELNVNALLLGDSALYLCASSLVQGGEQFFGPGTRLTVL.

This clonotype was counted between two and nine times. The chain joins TRBV7-2 to TRBJ2-7; TRBD2 might be the D (7 bases). Germline assignment: CDR1 SGHTA and CDR2 FQGNSA. This CDR3 region has 13 residues. The V gene lost 1 base and the J gene lost 5 bases, with 9 bases spanning the gap. CDR3 region: CASSLGGGDEQYF. CDR3 nucleotides: TGTGCCAGCAGCTTAGGCGGGGGCGACGAGCAGTACTTC.

This clonotype appeared a few times. The chain joins TRBV7-6 to TRBJ1-1; TRBD1 might be the D (5 bases). V lost 2 bases, J lost 1 base, and 11 bases lay in between. Germline lookup yields CDR1 SGHVS and CDR2 FNYEAQ. CDR3 length: 15 residues. CDR3 residues: CASSLMQGRNTEAFF. The CDR3 DNA reads TGTGCCAGCAGCTTAATGCAGGGACGGAACACTGAAGCTTTCTTT.

The table lists this clonotype with a few counts. The CDR3 DNA reads as TGCAGCGCCGTTTTGCTAGGGAAACTGTTTTTT. Translation: CSAVLLGKLFF. The chain links TRBV29-1 to TRBJ1-4; D not certain. The CDR3 is made up of 11 amino acids. The V gene's germline CDR1 is SQVTM and CDR2 ANQGSEA. Deletions cut 7 bases from V and 11 bases from J, with 14 bases between.

The chain carries TRBV3-1 and TRBJ1-3, with D possibly matching TRBD1 (6 bases). The CDR3 covers 14 residues. Trimming cost V 4 bases and J 2 bases, with 9 bases left between them. Per germline, CDR1 LGHDT and CDR2 YNNKEL (reference sequence). The CDR3: CASSPGGPGNTIYF. DNA of the CDR3: TGTGCCAGCAGCCCTGGGGGGCCTGGAAACACCATATATTTT.

The chain employs TRBV4-1 and TRBJ2-3; D is unresolved. The CDR3 is 14 residues long. Trimming removed 2 bases from V and 1 base from J, with 7 bases in between. CDR1 MGHRA and CDR2 YSYEKL come from the germline V gene. The CDR3: CASSQLGGTDTQYF. CDR3 in DNA: TGCGCCAGCAGCCAACTGGGCGGCACAGATACGCAGTATTTT.

The V call is TRBV5-4, the J call TRBJ2-1; 8 bases agree with TRBD2. Trimming cost V 2 bases and J 7 bases; bases outside gene matches: 5. Germline CDR1 SGHNT, CDR2 YYREEE (reference sequence). CDR3 length: 14 amino acids. In DNA form, the CDR3 reads TGTGCCAGCAGCTTTGGGACTAGGAATAATGAGCAGTTCTTC. Protein: CASSFGTRNNEQFF.

Only a few counts were recorded for this clonotype. This chain joins TRBV3-1 and TRBJ2-3; perhaps TRBD1 as D (5 bases). Trimming cost V 1 base and J 3 bases, with 17 bases left between them. Germline CDR1 reads LGHDT; CDR2 reads YNNKEL (reference sequence). The CDR3 has 17 amino acids. CDR3 amino acids: CASSQVVGYRLTDTQYF. CDR3 DNA: TGTGCCAGCAGCCAAGTAGTGGGTTACAGGCTGACAGATACGCAGTATTTT.

The J gene is TRBJ2-3, the V gene TRBV12-3 or TRBV12-4; 9 nucleotides match TRBD2. This CDR3 contains 14 residues. After removal of 8 bases from V and 4 bases from J, the junction contained 7 bases not matched to a gene. The CDR3: CASPGGGAADTQYF. The CDR3 DNA reads TGTGCCAGCCCGGGCGGGGGGGCAGCAGATACGCAGTATTTT.

A remark on this clonotype: The junction shows a germline mismatch at one end, possibly a read error. The CDR3 protein is CASSFGQTLGYEQYF. In DNA, the CDR3 is TGCGCCAGCAGCTTCGGCCAGACCCTTGGGTACGAGCAGTACTTC. V gene TRBV11-2 combines with J gene TRBJ2-7; D gene uncertain. CDR1 and CDR2 from the germline V gene are SGHAT and FQNNGV. This CDR3 spans 15 amino acids.

The sample holds many counts of this clonotype. The chain has TRBV7-2 and TRBJ2-5; TRBD1 matches at 7 bases. This CDR3 is built from 16 residues. From germline, CDR1 is SGHTA and CDR2 FQGNSA. V lost 1 base, J lost 2 bases, and 7 bases stayed unmatched. The CDR3: CASSLDWGRGQETQYF. In DNA form, the CDR3 reads TGTGCCAGCAGCTTAGATTGGGGCAGGGGGCAAGAGACCCAGTACTTC.

This chain connects TRBV5-5 to TRBJ2-5; no clear D gene. The germline V gene has CDR1 SGHKS and CDR2 YYEKEE (reference sequence). V lost 4 bases and J lost 5, with 21 bases in between. This CDR3 contains 16 residues. The CDR3, as DNA: TGTGCCAGCAGCCCGACCACCCGACTTGTGAGGGAGACCCAGTACTTC. This codes for CASSPTTRLVRETQYF.

The V gene is TRBV5-4, the J gene TRBJ2-1; 11 bases fit TRBD2. The CDR3 sequence is 17 residues long. The V segment lost 4 bases and the J segment 4 bases; nucleotides outside the gene matches: 10. From germline, CDR1 is SGHNT and CDR2 YYREEE (reference sequence). The CDR3 here is CASSRSGGGPKYNEQFF. For the CDR3, the DNA is TGTGCCAGCAGCCGTAGCGGGGGGGGACCAAAGTACAATGAGCAGTTCTTC.

The chain joins TRBV30 to TRBJ1-1; D remains unclear. Trimming took off 1 base at V and 2 bases at J, with 5 bases between the two ends. Germline loops: CDR1 GTSNPN, CDR2 SVGIG (reference sequence). This CDR3 spans 12 amino acids. This chain's CDR3 is CAWSGINTEAFF. The CDR3 nucleotides are TGTGCCTGGAGTGGTATCAACACTGAAGCTTTCTTT.

This clonotype has a handful of counts. The chain links TRBV27 to TRBJ1-1; D not certain. This CDR3 comprises 15 residues. V lost 2 bases to trimming and J lost 1 base, with 11 bases between them. CDR1 is MNHEY, CDR2 SMNVEV, per germline (reference sequence). The CDR3 spells CASSLMSGANTEAFF. DNA for the CDR3: TGTGCCAGCAGTTTAATGTCTGGAGCGAACACTGAAGCTTTCTTT.